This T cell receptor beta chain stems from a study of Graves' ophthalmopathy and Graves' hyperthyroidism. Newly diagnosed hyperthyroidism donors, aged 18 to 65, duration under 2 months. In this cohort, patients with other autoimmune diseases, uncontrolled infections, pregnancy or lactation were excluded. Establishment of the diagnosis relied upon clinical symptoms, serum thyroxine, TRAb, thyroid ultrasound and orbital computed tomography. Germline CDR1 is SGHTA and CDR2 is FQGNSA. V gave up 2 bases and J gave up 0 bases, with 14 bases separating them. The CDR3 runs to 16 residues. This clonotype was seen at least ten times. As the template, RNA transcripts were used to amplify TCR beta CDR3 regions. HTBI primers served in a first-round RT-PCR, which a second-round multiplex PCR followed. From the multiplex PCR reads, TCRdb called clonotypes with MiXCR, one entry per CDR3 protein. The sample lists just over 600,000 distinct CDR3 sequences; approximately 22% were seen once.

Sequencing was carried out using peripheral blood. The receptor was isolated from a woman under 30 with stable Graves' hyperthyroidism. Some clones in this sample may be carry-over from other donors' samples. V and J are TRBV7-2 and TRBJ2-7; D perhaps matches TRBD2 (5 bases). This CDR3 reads CASSLQGGRSSYEQYF. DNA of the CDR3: TGTGCCAGCAGCTTACAAGGCGGGCGAAGCTCCTACGAGCAGTACTTC.